This note documents a single T cell receptor (beta chain) sequence. The data belong to a study of blood T cell repertoires in COVID-19. Study at large: Donors in the United States, Italy and Spain gave samples during acute or convalescent COVID-19. Nucleic acid was either cDNA or gDNA, and it came from T cells, B-cell-depleted T cells, or PBMCs.

CDR1 LGHDT and CDR2 YNNKEL come from the germline V gene (reference sequence). With 0 bases clipped from V and 6 bases from J, the junction kept 10 bases outside the gene matches. The CDR3 extends over 17 amino acids. Participants had their cohort set by participant-reported clinical history. Clones were read by immunoSEQ multiplex PCR, and TCRdb kept only the in-frame ones, dropping some. Of 300,000 to 350,000 clones listed, 90% are singletons. The chain uses TRBV3-1 (or the pseudogene TRBV3-2) and TRBJ2-2, with 7 nucleotides matching TRBD2. Sequencing used PBMCs or T cells enriched from blood (not recorded which). The receptor comes from a woman between 18 and 30 years old with acute COVID-19. CDR3: CASSQDPGGRLAGELFF. The CDR3 bases are TGTGCCAGCAGCCAAGATCCGGGCGGGAGATTGGCCGGGGAGCTGTTTTTT.